This TCR beta chain was obtained from a study of shared clonotypes between healthy human individuals (dated by TCRdb to 2018 to 2020). About the study as a whole: The cohort comprised two women and a few men aged 18 to 49 years. For each donor, three plates each were used for CD4 naive and CD4 memory, two plates were used for CD8 naive, and one plate was used for CD8 memory. To estimate repertoire size and how much clonotypes are shared between individuals, the study performed deep sequencing of blood TCR repertoires from about five healthy adults. To increase sequencing depth and limit assay-specific biases, different laboratories used diverse techniques to prepare libraries and sequence TCR repertoires. Per donor, leukapheresis produced somewhere between about 0.85 and 10 billion PBMCs.

Worth noting for this clone: Its specific antigen is unknown. No per-base quality is available; no much larger clone lies one base away.

Using the deep immunoSEQ assay, TCR CDR3 regions were amplified from genomic DNA by multiplex PCR. Genomic DNA extracted from each cell subset was distributed evenly over all wells of several immunoSEQ 96-well plates, and each plate served as one replicate. For sorted subsets, 150 to 200 ng genomic DNA, equal to tens of thousands of T cell genomes, was loaded into each replicate PCR. Purified libraries were quantified with a Qubit 3.0 fluorometer, sized on a Bioanalyzer 2100, and re-quantified with the KAPA Library Quantification kit. Each immunoSEQ 96-well plate was sequenced on its own single-read 150-cycle Illumina NextSeq 550 flow cell. The paper's processing steps were these. The immunoSEQ output contained only junctional sequences without quality scores, so filtering could not match that applied to full-length reads. To assign V/J genes and CDR3, sequences were annotated against IMGT germline references using PyIR, a Python wrapper for IgBLAST v1.9. Reads were removed for weak V/J assignments (E-value above 1e-6), missing CDR3, stop codons, out-of-frame junctions, or ambiguous translated residues. A V3J clonotype was defined by an identical inferred V gene, J gene, and CDR3 amino acid sequence. The percentage overlap between two repertoires was calculated by dividing the number of shared unique clonotypes by the size of the smaller repertoire. Three approaches were used to assess repertoire richness: RTK rarefaction, the Chao1 estimator, and Recon v2.1 estimates of unobserved clonotypes. OLGA was used to compute generation probabilities for all TCRbeta clonotypes that the gDNA method yielded from a few donors. TCRdb obtained this table from immuneACCESS and retained in-frame rearrangements with V and J assigned. These tables miss some clones; where compared with another copy, unresolved V genes account for less than half of the shortfall, and the remainder is unexplained. From that table come the V and J calls and clone size; the DNA was used to work out D and trimming. The sample yields about 2.1 million clones; under 95% were counted once. Roughly 1.7% of the sample rests with the top ten.

CD8 naive samples were CD45RO-negative cells positively selected for CCR7, giving a CD45RA+CCR7+ population that excluded TemRA cells. The donors were healthy, HIV-negative adults who had no recently reported acute infections or vaccinations. Every donor was a Caucasian adult living in Nashville, Tennessee, USA. After blood collection by leukapheresis, PBMCs were isolated using Ficoll-Histopaque density gradient centrifugation and then cryopreserved in the vapor phase of liquid nitrogen. Purity and quantity of every magnetically sorted T cell population were checked by analytical flow cytometry. Each sorted fraction had its genomic DNA isolated and then quantified by UV absorbance on a Nanodrop 2000c. Paper-wide results and their limitations: Pairwise subsampling indicated that sequencing depth was expected to affect the degree of clonotype sharing among donors. The genetic and exposure-history diversity represented was limited by the small number of donors. When a handful of donors were compared, the shared fraction of clonotypes was around 4.6% for naive CD4, 3.5% to 4% for naive CD8, 2% to 2.5% for memory CD4, and 0.4% for memory CD8. Incomplete sequencing was indicated by rarefaction of sorted-subset datasets, despite the large sequencing depth. Naive subsets generally had larger estimated clonotype richness than memory subsets did. Compared with non-shared clonotypes, clonotypes shared by all four sorted-subset donors had higher generation probabilities. Sampling was limited to blood, and TCR repertoires in tissue likely differ from TCR repertoires in blood.

The CDR3 covers 11 residues, taking in both the cysteine and the phenylalanine. Here the CDR3 DNA is all that survives: 33 bases in frame from base 1. CDR1 and CDR2 are read off the germline V gene as SGHDN and FVKESK. V sheds 5 bases and J sheds 10 bases, leaving 9 bases between their ends. Sequencing input: naive CD8+ T cells from PBMCs. Per the publication, the cell subset or site label means: CD45RA+CCR7+. The source is a young man in good health. Some clones in this sample may be carry-over from other donors' samples. The V gene is TRBV14 and the J gene is TRBJ2-1, and possibly TRBD2, on 5 matching bases. The nucleotides are TGTGCCAGCAGCGAGGGTAGGGAGCAGTTCTTC. This sequence encodes CASSEGREQFF. Full variable domain (CDR3 extended with the reference TRBV14 and TRBJ2-1 proteins): EAGVTQFPSHSVIEKGQTVTLRCDPISGHDNLYWYRRVMGKEIKFLLHFVKESKQDESGMPNNRFLAERTGGTYSTLKVQPAELEDSGVYFCASSEGREQFFGPGTRLTVL.